A selection of T cell receptor beta chains follows, all from one sample in a study of cytomegalovirus exposure and HLA in healthy donors. Using immunoSEQ multiplex PCR, the repertoire was profiled, and TCRdb retains in-frame clones only, with some absent. Among 89,000 or so clones, around 80% were seen once, and the ten largest hold approximately 9.9%. Material for sequencing was PBMCs. The receptors derive from a man between 18 and 35 years old in good health and CMV-seropositive. The CDR3 runs from the conserved cysteine through the conserved F or W. The D gene is left open where the match is weak. Some rows mark clone size as missing; the rest say once, few, many or name a class of expanded clone.

.	TRBV5-1	TRBD1	TRBJ1-4	TGCGCCAGCAGCCGGGACAGAAGAAATGAAAAACTGTTTTTT	CASSRDRRNEKLFF
.	TRBV19	.	TRBJ1-1	TGTGCCAGCGGAAAAGGAGCGCCGGGAGGGCCTGAAGCTTTCTTT	CASGKGAPGGPEAFF
.	TRBV5-1	TRBD2	TRBJ2-5	TGCGCCAGCAGCTCGGCGGGGGGGCTAGAGACCCAGTACTTC	CASSSAGGLETQYF
few	TRBV6-5	TRBD1	TRBJ1-3	TGTGCCAGCAGTTCCCGGGACAGGGGTAGAAACACCATATATTTT	CASSSRDRGRNTIYF
few	TRBV30	TRBD1	TRBJ1-3	TGTGCCTGGAGTCCCGGGACAGGTCTATATTTT	CAWSPGTGLYF
once	TRBV2	.	TRBJ1-2	TGTGCCAGCAGTGGTCGTGACAGAACGTCTAACTATGGCTACACCTTC	CASSGRDRTSNYGYTF
once	TRBV11-2	.	TRBJ1-1	TGTGCCAGCAGCTTATGGGGGGATTCTGAAGCTTTCTTT	CASSLWGDSEAFF
.	TRBV2	TRBD1	TRBJ2-5	TGTGCCTCCCGGGACAGGGGGCTTCGGGAGACCCAGTACTTC	CASRDRGLRETQYF
.	TRBV29-1	.	TRBJ1-4	TGCAGCGTTGAGTCGGGGTCACGGAATGAAAAACTGTTTTTT	CSVESGSRNEKLFF
.	TRBV7-9	.	TRBJ1-3	TGTGCCAGCAGCCCACCCAGGGGAACTGGAAACACCATATATTTT	CASSPPRGTGNTIYF
.	TRBV5-6	.	TRBJ2-2	TGTGCCAGCAGCTTGTTGGCGGGGGCGGGCACCGGGGAGCTGTTTTTT	CASSLLAGAGTGELFF
.	TRBV7-2	.	TRBJ1-2	TGTGCCAGCAGCACCAACAGGGAAGGCTATGGCTACACCTTC	CASSTNREGYGYTF
.	TRBV15	TRBD2	TRBJ2-7	TGTGCCACCAGCAGAGGATATCAAGACCCCCGGGGGGACGAGCAGTACTTC	CATSRGYQDPRGDEQYF
.	TRBV28	.	TRBJ2-7	TGTGCCAGCAGTTTACCCCTGCGAGGGTCCGAGCAGTACTTC	CASSLPLRGSEQYF
few	TRBV5-6	TRBD1	TRBJ2-2	TGTGCCAGCAGCTTGGACTTCGCAGGGGGCGAGGACGGGGAGCTGTTTTTT	CASSLDFAGGEDGELFF
.	TRBV7-9	.	TRBJ1-6	TGTGCCAGCAGCGCCGGGACACCGAGCTCCTATAATTCACCCCTCCACTTT	CASSAGTPSSYNSPLHF
once	TRBV28	.	TRBJ1-6	TGTGCCAGCAGTCTCAGGGGTTATAATTCACCCCTCCACTTT	CASSLRGYNSPLHF
.	TRBV5-6	.	TRBJ1-5	TGTGCCAGCAGCTTAGGGGCCGTCAATCAGCCCCAGCATTTT	CASSLGAVNQPQHF
.	TRBV29-1	TRBD2	TRBJ2-7	TGCAGCGTTGAACTTGCGGGGGGGCGCGAGCAGTACTTC	CSVELAGGREQYF
.	TRBV7-9	.	TRBJ1-1	TGTGCCAGCGAGCAGGGGAGCACTGAAGCTTTCTTT	CASEQGSTEAFF
.	TRBV6-1	.	TRBJ2-2	TGTGCCAGCAGTGAAGTTGGGGCAGGGTTTATCACCGGGGAGCTGTTTTTT	CASSEVGAGFITGELFF
.	TRBV2	.	TRBJ1-2	TGTGCCAGCACGCGTGACCAGGCCAGCCCTAACTATGGCTACACCTTC	CASTRDQASPNYGYTF
.	TRBV5-1	TRBD1	TRBJ2-3	TGCGCCAGCAGCTTGGCGAGGACAGGGGGCGCAGATACGCAGTATTTT	CASSLARTGGADTQYF
.	TRBV28	.	TRBJ2-4	TGTGCCAGCAGTCCCATATGGGGCGGGGCCTATCCCCTAGCCAAAAACATTCAGTACTTC	CASSPIWGGAYPLAKNIQYF
.	TRBV29-1	.	TRBJ2-7	TGCAGCGCATTGGACTCAACCTCCTACGAGCAGTACTTC	CSALDSTSYEQYF
.	TRBV19	TRBD1	TRBJ1-6	TGTGCCAGTAGGGGACAGAATAATTCACCCCTCCACTTT	CASRGQNNSPLHF
once	TRBV18	TRBD2	TRBJ2-4	TGTGCCAGCTCACTTTCCCCGGGACTAGCGGGGGGATCTCAGTACTTC	CASSLSPGLAGGSQYF
.	TRBV10-3	TRBD2	TRBJ2-7	TGTGCCACCGGGACTAGCGGGGGCCCATACGAGCAGTACTTC	CATGTSGGPYEQYF
.	TRBV19	.	TRBJ2-1	TGTGCCAGTAGTACCCTACAGGCCAATGAGCAGTTCTTC	CASSTLQANEQFF
few	TRBV6-1	TRBD1	TRBJ1-3	TGTGCCAGCAGGGCCGGGACAGATGGAAACACCATATATTTT	CASRAGTDGNTIYF
.	TRBV30	TRBD2	TRBJ2-1	TGTGCCTGCGAGCGGGGGGGGTCCTACAATGAGCAGTTCTTC	CACERGGSYNEQFF
once	TRBV4-1	TRBD1	TRBJ1-5	TGCGCCAGCAGCCAAGCTCCCACAGGGGCCAATCAGCCCCAGCATTTT	CASSQAPTGANQPQHF
.	TRBV5-1	TRBD1	TRBJ2-3	TGCGCCACCTCGGACAGGGTGGAAGATACGCAGTATTTT	CATSDRVEDTQYF
.	TRBV9	TRBD1	TRBJ2-7	TGTGCCAGCAGCGGCCCTCCGGGACAGGGCTACGAGCAGTACTTC	CASSGPPGQGYEQYF
few	TRBV20-1	.	TRBJ2-5	TGCAGTGCTAGGAAGGGGGAGACCCAGTACTTC	CSARKGETQYF
.	TRBV19	.	TRBJ2-2	TGTGCCAGCTACCCCCGGAGCTATGGCGGGGAGCTGTTTTTT	CASYPRSYGGELFF
.	TRBV9	TRBD2	TRBJ2-7	TGTGCCAGCAGCGTTACTAGCGGGGTTGGTGCGGAGCAGTACTTC	CASSVTSGVGAEQYF
.	TRBV5-4	.	TRBJ2-3	TGTGCCAGCAGCCCACAGGGATCGAACACAGATACGCAGTATTTT	CASSPQGSNTDTQYF
.	TRBV9	TRBD1	TRBJ2-7	TGTGCCAGCAGCGGGGGACAGGGCGGGATATACGAGCAGTACTTC	CASSGGQGGIYEQYF
.	TRBV30	.	TRBJ1-2	TGTGCCTGGAGACCTGACAAGTTCTATGGCTACACCTTC	CAWRPDKFYGYTF
.	TRBV5-8	.	TRBJ1-1	TGTGCCAGCAGCTTCGGGTTGGTCACTGAAGCTTTCTTT	CASSFGLVTEAFF
few	TRBV30	TRBD1	TRBJ1-4	TGTGCCTGGAGTGTACAGGGGACCGTGGCTAATGAAAAACTGTTTTTT	CAWSVQGTVANEKLFF
.	TRBV9	TRBD2	TRBJ2-5	TGTGCCAGCAGCGTAGGCCCACTAGCGGTGGGAGCGACCCAGTACTTC	CASSVGPLAVGATQYF
.	TRBV7-6	TRBD2	TRBJ2-7	TGTGCCAGCAGCTTAGATGGCGGGGGGCGATCCTACGAGCAGTACTTC	CASSLDGGGRSYEQYF
.	TRBV27	.	TRBJ2-7	TGTGCCAGCAAGCGAAGAGGGAACTACGAGCAGTACTTC	CASKRRGNYEQYF
.	TRBV10-3	TRBD1	TRBJ1-2	TGTGCCATCCGGCTATACAGGGGCGAGGCTAACTATGGCTACACCTTC	CAIRLYRGEANYGYTF
.	TRBV18	.	TRBJ1-1	TGTGCCAGCTCACCAGAGGACAGGAACACTGAAGCTTTCTTT	CASSPEDRNTEAFF
once	TRBV7-6	.	TRBJ2-5	TGTGCCAGCAGCTTAGGGGCACGTGAGACCCAGTACTTC	CASSLGARETQYF
once	TRBV15	.	TRBJ1-1	TGTGCCACCAGCCCTCAGGGAGGGTACACTGAAGCTTTCTTT	CATSPQGGYTEAFF
.	TRBV5-1	TRBD2	TRBJ2-3	TGCGCCAGCAGCCTGGGACTAGCGGGGGGGCCGAGAACTAGCACAGATACGCAGTATTTT	CASSLGLAGGPRTSTDTQYF
many	TRBV7-2	.	TRBJ1-4	TGTGCCAGCAGCTTTGGGGGCAGGGGTGAAAAACTGTTTTTT	CASSFGGRGEKLFF
.	TRBV7-9	.	TRBJ1-5	TGTGCCAGCAGTAGATCCGACAGGCCCAGCAATCAGCCCCAGCATTTT	CASSRSDRPSNQPQHF
.	TRBV27	.	TRBJ2-6	TGTGCCAGCAGACTATACTCTGGGGCCAACGTCCTGACTTTC	CASRLYSGANVLTF
.	TRBV6-6	.	TRBJ2-5	TGTGCCAGCAGTTACGGAGCAATCCAAGAGACCCAGTACTTC	CASSYGAIQETQYF
.	TRBV29-1	.	TRBJ2-3	TGCAGCGTTGAAGTCTTAGCAGATACGCAGTATTTT	CSVEVLADTQYF